This T cell receptor beta chain derives from a study of shared clonotypes between healthy human individuals. Study in general: Researchers assigned three CD4 naive, three CD4 memory, two CD8 naive and one CD8 memory plate to each donor.

Turning to this clone: The same CDR3 is also encoded by other DNA sequences in this sample.

Assay: immunoSEQ multiplex PCR; the TCRdb copy retains only in-frame clones and omits some. The sample lists under 2.5 million clones, approximately 90% seen once, with about 0.41% in the top ten. The CDR3 consists of 15 residues. Deletions cut 0 bases from V and 4 bases from J, with 14 bases between. Germline CDR1 reads SGHRS; CDR2 reads YFSETQ. The receptor was isolated from a man between 18 and 29 years old in good health. Some clones in this sample may be carry-over from other donors' samples. Input material: naive CD4+ T cells from PBMCs. Regarding subset: CD45RA+ positively selected. The chain employs TRBV5-1 and TRBJ2-7; weak D call: TRBD2 (6 bases). Here the CDR3 reads CASSLGGTLSYEQYF. The CDR3 region has the DNA TGCGCCAGCAGCTTGGGCGGGACCCTTAGTTACGAGCAGTACTTC.